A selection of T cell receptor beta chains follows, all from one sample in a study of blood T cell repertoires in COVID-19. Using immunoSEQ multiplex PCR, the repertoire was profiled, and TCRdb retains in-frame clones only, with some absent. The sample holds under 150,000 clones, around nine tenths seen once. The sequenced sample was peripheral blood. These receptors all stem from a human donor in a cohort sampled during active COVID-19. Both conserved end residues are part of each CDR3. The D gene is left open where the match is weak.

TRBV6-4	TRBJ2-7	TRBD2	CASSPVAGETYEQYF
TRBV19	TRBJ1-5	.	CASSTPLDIRNQPQHF
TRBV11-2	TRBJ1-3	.	CASSLGYLAAEHSGNTIYF
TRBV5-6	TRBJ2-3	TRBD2	CASSFALAGFNTQYF
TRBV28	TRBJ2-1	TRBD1	CASSFSGTAEQFF
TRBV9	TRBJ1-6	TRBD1	CASSPGQATPLHF
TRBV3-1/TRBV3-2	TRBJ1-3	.	CASSQDLGRSGGNTIYF
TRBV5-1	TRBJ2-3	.	CASSPLEIVNTQYF
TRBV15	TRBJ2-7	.	CATTITGNYEQYF
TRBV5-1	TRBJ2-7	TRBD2	CASSPGTSGSSPRYEQYF
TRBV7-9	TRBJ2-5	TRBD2	CASIRDISGGETQYF
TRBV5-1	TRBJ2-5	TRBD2	CASSSGTSGRRETQYF
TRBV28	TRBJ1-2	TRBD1	CATKEGANYGYTF
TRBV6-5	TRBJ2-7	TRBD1	CASRAQGTYEQYF
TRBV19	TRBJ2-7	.	CASSLGLVPYEQYF
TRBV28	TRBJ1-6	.	CASSLDRINNSPLHF
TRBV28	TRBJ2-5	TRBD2	CATFPVGLADQQETQYF
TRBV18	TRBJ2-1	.	CASSSQGSYNEQFF
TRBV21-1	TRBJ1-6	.	CASTKAGIMDSPLHF
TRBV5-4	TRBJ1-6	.	CASSTGLNYQSGEPLHF
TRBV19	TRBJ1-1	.	CASNLKGAGTEAFF
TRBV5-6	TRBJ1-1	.	CASSSLGMVKDSEAFF
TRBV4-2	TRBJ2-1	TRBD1	CASSQEYRDSRLF
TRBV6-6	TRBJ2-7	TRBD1	CASSYPGQGVYEQYF
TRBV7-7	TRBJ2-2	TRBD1	CASRLLPGQGDGELFF
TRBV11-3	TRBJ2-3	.	CASSSQGGDTQYF
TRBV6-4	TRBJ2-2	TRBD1	CASSPGQGTPPRELFF
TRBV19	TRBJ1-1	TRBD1	CATQDRGYTEAFF
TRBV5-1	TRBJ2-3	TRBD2	CASSSELAGTGTDTQYF
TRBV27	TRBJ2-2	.	CASSSPHSTSIGELFF
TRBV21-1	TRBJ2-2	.	CASGTGPRNKRSRGDTGELFF
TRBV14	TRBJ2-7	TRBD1	CASSPLPGQGIYEQYF
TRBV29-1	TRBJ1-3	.	CSVEEPGQPPLAGNTIYF
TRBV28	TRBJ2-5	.	CASTSRETQYF
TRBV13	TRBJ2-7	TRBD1	CASSLGGQPQQYF
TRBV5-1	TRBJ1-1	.	CASSGAMNTEAFF
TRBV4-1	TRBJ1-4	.	CASSQGTEKLFF
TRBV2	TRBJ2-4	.	CASQPPTENIQYF
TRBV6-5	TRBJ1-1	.	CASVGMGGRNTEAFF
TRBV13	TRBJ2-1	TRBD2	CASSSGTSGGNGFF
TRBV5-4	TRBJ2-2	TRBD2	CASSPTLAGNTGELFF
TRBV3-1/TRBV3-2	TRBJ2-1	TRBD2	CASSPGLEGDNEQFF
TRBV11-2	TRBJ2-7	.	CASSLLTGGAQYEQYF
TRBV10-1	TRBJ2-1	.	CASSEKRTPGNEQFF
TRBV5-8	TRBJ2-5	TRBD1	CASSLVYQGEETQYF
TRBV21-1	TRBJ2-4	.	CASSDRFERGGLKNIQYF
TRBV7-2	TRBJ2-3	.	CASSPRRDTDTQYF